This TCR beta chain was recorded in a study of blood T cell repertoires in COVID-19. Overall study context: Sites across the United States, Italy and Spain contributed samples from acute and convalescent COVID-19. T cells, B-cell-depleted T cells, or PBMCs supplied cDNA or gDNA.

Per the authors' pipeline: How many nucleated cells were present was estimated from reference gene primer amplification. Profiled with immunoSEQ multiplex PCR; TCRdb holds only in-frame clones, not every one. From that table come the V and J calls and clone size; the DNA was used to work out D and trimming. The sample lists about 320,000 clones, 89% occurring once. Trimming cost V 0 bases and J 4 bases, with 10 bases left between them. The CDR3 loop spans 14 amino acids. The germline gives CDR1 SGHRS, CDR2 YFSETQ. The chain links TRBV5-1 to TRBJ1-2, with D uncertain. The source of this sequence is a man between 18 and 29 years old who had recovered from COVID-19. Material: peripheral blood. The CDR3 reads CASSLGGGPYGYTF. The CDR3 DNA reads TGCGCCAGCAGCTTGGGGGGAGGTCCCTATGGCTACACCTTC. Supplemented by reference TRBV5-1 and TRBJ1-2, the full variable domain reads KAGVTQTPRYLIKTRGQQVTLSCSPISGHRSVSWYQQTPGQGLQFLFEYFSETQRNKGNFPGRFSGRQFSNSRSEMNVSTLELGDSALYLCASSLGGGPYGYTFGSGTRLTVV.